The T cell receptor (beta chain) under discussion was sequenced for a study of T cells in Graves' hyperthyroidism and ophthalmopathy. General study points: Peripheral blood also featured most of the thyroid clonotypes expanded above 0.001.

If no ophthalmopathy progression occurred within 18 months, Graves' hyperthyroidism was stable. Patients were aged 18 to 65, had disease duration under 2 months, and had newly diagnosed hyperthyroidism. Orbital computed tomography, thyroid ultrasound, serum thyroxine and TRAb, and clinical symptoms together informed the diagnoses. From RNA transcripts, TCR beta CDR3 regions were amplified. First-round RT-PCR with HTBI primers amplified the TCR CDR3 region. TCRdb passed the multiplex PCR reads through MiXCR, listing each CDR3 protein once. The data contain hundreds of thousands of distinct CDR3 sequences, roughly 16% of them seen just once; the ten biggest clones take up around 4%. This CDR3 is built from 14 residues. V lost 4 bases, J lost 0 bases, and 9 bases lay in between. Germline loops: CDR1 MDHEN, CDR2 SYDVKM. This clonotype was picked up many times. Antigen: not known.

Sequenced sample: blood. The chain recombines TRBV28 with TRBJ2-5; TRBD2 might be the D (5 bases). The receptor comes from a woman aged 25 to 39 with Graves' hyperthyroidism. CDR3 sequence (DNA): TGTGCCAGCAGTTCCCGGACTTACCAAGAGACCCAGTACTTC. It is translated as CASSSRTYQETQYF. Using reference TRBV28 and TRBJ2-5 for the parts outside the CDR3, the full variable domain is DVKVTQSSRYLVKRTGEKVFLECVQDMDHENMFWYRQDPGLGLRLIYFSYDVKMKEKGDIPEGYSVSREKKERFSLILESASTNQTSMYLCASSSRTYQETQYFGPGTRLLVL.